The TCR beta chain under discussion was sequenced for a study of T-cell memory formation after mild COVID-19. Study background: Each donor largely had its own TCR clusters.

Study results and limitations: The study found balanced CD4/CD8 in clones contracting day 15 to 85 and a CD4+ lean in later expanders. Proof of SARS-CoV-2 specificity was absent for the second-wave clones that crested on day 37.

This clonotype occurred a few times. The antigen is not known. In TCRdb, the 5' RACE reads were re-called with MiXCR into one record per CDR3 protein. The sample has 470,000 or so distinct CDR3 sequences; around 18% are singletons. Looked up from germline, CDR1 is MNHNS and CDR2 is SASEGT. The CDR3 totals 13 residues. Between the trimmed V and J ends, which lost 10 bases and 8 bases, there was a span of 18 bases. The receptor was isolated from an adult woman who had mild COVID-19 (a few samples of this study predate the infection). Cell type and time point are not known. The chain carries TRBV6-1 and TRBJ2-1; D is perhaps TRBD1 (5 bases). Sequencing was carried out using PBMCs or a T cell subset sorted from them (not recorded which). The CDR3 region is CATPNPKGYEQFF. In DNA, the CDR3 is TGTGCCACTCCAAACCCTAAGGGGTATGAGCAGTTCTTC.